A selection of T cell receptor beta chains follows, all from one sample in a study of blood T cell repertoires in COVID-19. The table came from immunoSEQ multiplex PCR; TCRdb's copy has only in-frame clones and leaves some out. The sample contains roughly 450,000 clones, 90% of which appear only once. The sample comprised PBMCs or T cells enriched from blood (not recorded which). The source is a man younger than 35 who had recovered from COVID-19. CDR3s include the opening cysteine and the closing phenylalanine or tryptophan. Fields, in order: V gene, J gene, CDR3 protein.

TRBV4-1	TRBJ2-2	CASSHGGQIGELFF
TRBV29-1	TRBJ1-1	CSVEPHTGMNTEAFF
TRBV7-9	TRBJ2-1	CASSQLGSSGRVYNEQFF
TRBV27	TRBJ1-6	CASSFSGSGNSPLHF
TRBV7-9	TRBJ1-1	CASSAAGGTEAFF
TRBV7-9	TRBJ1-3	CASSLIGTSHSGNTIYF
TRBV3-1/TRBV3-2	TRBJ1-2	CASSQVDRDGYGYTF
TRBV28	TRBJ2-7	CASSPLGQSRAYEQYF
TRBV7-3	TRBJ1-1	CASSGTGGENTEAFF
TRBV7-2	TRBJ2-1	CASSLVGGKLNEQFF
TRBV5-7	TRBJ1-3	CASSNRPQGLHTIYF
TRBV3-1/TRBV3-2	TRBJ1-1	CASSQEGVFFTEAFF
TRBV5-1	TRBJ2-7	CASSLEGHEQYF
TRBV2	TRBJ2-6	CASSHRSPGANVLTF
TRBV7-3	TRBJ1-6	CASSLRGRGSGYNSPLHF
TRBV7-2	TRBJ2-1	CASSSTGGSYNEQFF
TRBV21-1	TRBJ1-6	CASSKPSGGENYSPLHF
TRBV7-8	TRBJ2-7	CASSLREVVRGLSYEQYF
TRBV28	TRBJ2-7	CASMMRQSSYEQYF
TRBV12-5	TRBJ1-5	CASGLARSNQPQHF
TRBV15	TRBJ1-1	CATSEGRGRRLNTEAFF
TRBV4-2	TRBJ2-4	CASSHEGPLAKNIQYF
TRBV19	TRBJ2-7	CATQVTSYEQYF
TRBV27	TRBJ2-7	CASSLRAPARAYEQYF
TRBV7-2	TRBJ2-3	CASSLTSGGPDTQYF
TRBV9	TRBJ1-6	CASSPAGDRVYSPLHF
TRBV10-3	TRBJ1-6	CAIRGQEGSPLHF
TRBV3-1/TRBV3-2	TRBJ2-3	CASSPGGGITDTQYF